Listed below are T cell receptor beta chains from one sample, sequenced in a study of T cells in Graves' hyperthyroidism and ophthalmopathy. TCRdb redid the calling of the multiplex PCR reads with MiXCR, one entry per CDR3 protein. This table holds nearly 600,000 distinct CDR3 sequences, over 12% found once. The material sequenced was blood. Source of these receptors: a woman aged 18-29 years with Graves' ophthalmopathy. The CDR3 runs from the conserved cysteine through the conserved F or W. Each record gives: V gene, J gene, D gene, clone size, CDR3 DNA, CDR3 protein. The D gene is left open where the match is weak. Clone size is not always given. Where it is, it says once, few, many or a class for expanded clones.

V: TRBV24-1; J: TRBJ2-7; D: TRBD2; size: NA; DNA: TGTGCCACCAGTGATTCGGGGCTAGCGGGAGGAGAGCAGTACTTC; CDR3: CATSDSGLAGGEQYF
V: TRBV29-1; J: TRBJ2-1; D: NA; size: many; DNA: TGCAGCGTTCGGGAAGGGACCGCGAGGCACAATGAGCAGTTCTTC; CDR3: CSVREGTARHNEQFF
V: TRBV14; J: TRBJ2-7; D: TRBD2; size: NA; DNA: TGTGCCAGCAGCCAAGACCGGGGACTAGCGGGAGGAGACGAGCAGTACTTC; CDR3: CASSQDRGLAGGDEQYF
V: TRBV9; J: TRBJ1-2; D: NA; size: few; DNA: TGTGCCAGCAGCTTCCCTTCAGCAGGGGTGGGTAAAGGGCTGGGTGGCTACACCTTC; CDR3: CASSFPSAGVGKGLGGYTF
V: TRBV20-1; J: TRBJ2-7; D: TRBD1; size: many; DNA: TGCAGTGCTAGGACAGGGGGCCACGAGCAGTACTTC; CDR3: CSARTGGHEQYF
V: TRBV18; J: TRBJ2-3; D: TRBD2; size: few; DNA: TGTGCCAGCTCACCAACGGCGGGAGGGGTCGGAGATACGCAGTATTTT; CDR3: CASSPTAGGVGDTQYF
V: TRBV7-6; J: TRBJ2-7; D: TRBD2; size: few; DNA: TGTGCCAGCAGCTTAGAGTTGCGGGAGCTCCACGAGCAGTACTTC; CDR3: CASSLELRELHEQYF
V: TRBV7-6; J: TRBJ2-3; D: NA; size: NA; DNA: TGTGCCAGCAGCGCGGGACAGATCACAGATACGCAGTATTTT; CDR3: CASSAGQITDTQYF
V: TRBV6-2/TRBV6-3; J: TRBJ2-2; D: TRBD1; size: few; DNA: TGTGCCAGCAGTCCCTCCGACAGGGCCACCGGGGAGCTGTTTTTT; CDR3: CASSPSDRATGELFF
V: TRBV7-2; J: TRBJ2-5; D: NA; size: many; DNA: TGTGCCAGCAGCTACATGGAGGGAGGCCAAGAGACCCAGTACTTC; CDR3: CASSYMEGGQETQYF
V: TRBV29-1; J: TRBJ2-7; D: TRBD1; size: few; DNA: TGCAGCGTTGGAGGGAGACAGGGAATCTACGAGCAGTACTTC; CDR3: CSVGGRQGIYEQYF
V: TRBV19; J: TRBJ2-5; D: NA; size: NA; DNA: TGTGCCAGTAGTATAGCCGGAGGGTCGCATCGAACAGGGCAGCCAGAGACCCAGTACTTC; CDR3: CASSIAGGSHRTGQPETQYF
V: TRBV27; J: TRBJ2-1; D: TRBD2; size: many; DNA: TGTGCCAGCAGCCAACCCTCAGGACTAGCAGGCCTCTACAATGAGCAGTTCTTC; CDR3: CASSQPSGLAGLYNEQFF
V: TRBV28; J: TRBJ2-7; D: TRBD2; size: many; DNA: TGTGCCAGCACCACGACTAGCGGGACCGCCTACGAGCAGTACTTC; CDR3: CASTTTSGTAYEQYF
V: TRBV6-1; J: TRBJ1-2; D: TRBD1; size: NA; DNA: TGTGCCAGCAGTTACGCGGGGACAGGAGACTATGGCTACACCTTC; CDR3: CASSYAGTGDYGYTF
V: TRBV7-9; J: TRBJ1-1; D: NA; size: many; DNA: TGTGCCAGCAGCTTATACGGGGTGAACACTGAAGCTTTCTTT; CDR3: CASSLYGVNTEAFF
V: TRBV11-2; J: TRBJ1-4; D: NA; size: NA; DNA: TGTGCCAGCAGCTTACAGGGGCGCAGGGGTAATGAAAAACTGTTTTTT; CDR3: CASSLQGRRGNEKLFF
V: TRBV6-5; J: TRBJ2-3; D: NA; size: NA; DNA: TGTGCCAGCAGTTACTCCGGGGGAGCGGCAGATACGCAGTATTTT; CDR3: CASSYSGGAADTQYF
V: TRBV7-2; J: TRBJ1-1; D: NA; size: many; DNA: TGTGCCAGCAGCTTAGCACGGCGGCTCGTGAACACTGAAGCTTTCTTT; CDR3: CASSLARRLVNTEAFF
V: TRBV4-3; J: TRBJ1-2; D: NA; size: NA; DNA: TGCGCCAGCAGCCAAGATCGGGCACCAAATGGGGGCTACACCTTC; CDR3: CASSQDRAPNGGYTF
V: TRBV27; J: TRBJ1-2; D: NA; size: many; DNA: TGTGCCAGCAGTTTATCGATATTGGACCTCTATGGCTACACCTTC; CDR3: CASSLSILDLYGYTF
V: TRBV3-1; J: TRBJ1-5; D: NA; size: many; DNA: TGTGCCAGCAGCCAGAGAGATAGCAATCAGCCCCAGCATTTT; CDR3: CASSQRDSNQPQHF
V: TRBV27; J: TRBJ1-1; D: NA; size: many; DNA: TGTGCCAGCAGTTTATTCGGGAGGGGGGACACTGAAGCTTTCTTT; CDR3: CASSLFGRGDTEAFF
V: TRBV20-1; J: TRBJ2-1; D: NA; size: many; DNA: TGTGGGGTTTATCGCAATGAGCAGTTCTTC; CDR3: CGVYRNEQFF
V: TRBV7-9; J: TRBJ1-2; D: TRBD1; size: few; DNA: TGTGCCAGCAGATCTGACAGGGGTACAGGTGGCTACACCTTC; CDR3: CASRSDRGTGGYTF
V: TRBV20-1; J: TRBJ1-2; D: NA; size: many; DNA: TGCAGTGCACTGTACAGGGATGATAACTATGGCTACACCTTC; CDR3: CSALYRDDNYGYTF
V: TRBV24-1; J: TRBJ1-5; D: NA; size: many; DNA: TGTGCCACCAGTGATGGGACCTATAGCAATCAGCCCCAGCATTTT; CDR3: CATSDGTYSNQPQHF
V: TRBV24-1; J: TRBJ2-1; D: NA; size: NA; DNA: TGTGCCACCAGTGATATGGGTCGAGGGGTAGCGGCCCTTAATGAGCAGTTCTTC; CDR3: CATSDMGRGVAALNEQFF
V: TRBV7-3; J: TRBJ1-2; D: NA; size: few; DNA: TGTGCCAGCAGCCCTTCTTACGGGGCGAGGGGCTACACCTTC; CDR3: CASSPSYGARGYTF
V: TRBV28; J: TRBJ2-1; D: TRBD2; size: few; DNA: TGTGCCAGCAGTCCACGACTAGCGGGCAGGTTGAATGAGCAGTTCTTC; CDR3: CASSPRLAGRLNEQFF
V: TRBV6-5; J: TRBJ1-5; D: NA; size: many; DNA: TGTGCCAGCAGTTACTCCCAGGGTATGCAGCCCCAGCATTTT; CDR3: CASSYSQGMQPQHF
V: TRBV10-3; J: TRBJ1-1; D: NA; size: NA; DNA: TGTGCCATCAGAGAACAAGCCCCAACGACGAACACTGAAGCTTTCTTT; CDR3: CAIREQAPTTNTEAFF
V: TRBV5-1; J: TRBJ1-4; D: NA; size: few; DNA: TGCGCCAGCAGCTTAACCTTACCCAGGGGACTAGACGAAGAACTGTTTTTT; CDR3: CASSLTLPRGLDEELFF
V: TRBV4-1; J: TRBJ2-5; D: TRBD2; size: many; DNA: TGCGCCAGCAGCCCCGGAGGGCTAGCGGGAGTTCGTCAAGAGACCCAGTACTTC; CDR3: CASSPGGLAGVRQETQYF
V: TRBV9; J: TRBJ2-7; D: NA; size: few; DNA: TGTGCCAGCAGCTTAGGAGGGCTCAGTTCCTACGAGCAGTACTTC; CDR3: CASSLGGLSSYEQYF
V: TRBV6-1; J: TRBJ1-2; D: NA; size: many; DNA: TGTGCCAGCCTAGGATTCAACAGAGGTGCTAACTATGGCTACACCTTC; CDR3: CASLGFNRGANYGYTF
V: TRBV20-1; J: TRBJ2-7; D: TRBD2; size: NA; DNA: TGCAGTGCTAAGGCGGGAGGTTTGTACCATCAGTACTTC; CDR3: CSAKAGGLYHQYF
V: TRBV2; J: TRBJ2-1; D: TRBD2; size: NA; DNA: TGTGCCAGCAGTGGTATTCGCGGGAGGGCCCCTAATGAGCAGTTCTTC; CDR3: CASSGIRGRAPNEQFF
V: TRBV3-1; J: TRBJ1-2; D: NA; size: NA; DNA: TGTGCCAGCAGCCAAGATCAAGCAGGGCGAGTAGCTAACTATGGCTACACCTTC; CDR3: CASSQDQAGRVANYGYTF
V: TRBV30; J: TRBJ2-7; D: NA; size: many; DNA: TGTGCCTGGATCCGGACAGCCCCCTACGAGCAGTACTTC; CDR3: CAWIRTAPYEQYF
V: TRBV7-9; J: TRBJ2-7; D: TRBD2; size: many; DNA: TGTGCCAGCAGCGCAGGGGGACTAGCGGGAGCCTACGAGCAGTACTTC; CDR3: CASSAGGLAGAYEQYF
V: TRBV28; J: TRBJ1-2; D: TRBD1; size: few; DNA: TGTGCCAGCAGTTTTTTTAAACAGGGGGGCTACACCTTC; CDR3: CASSFFKQGGYTF
V: TRBV4-3; J: TRBJ1-2; D: TRBD1; size: NA; DNA: TGCGCCAGCAGCCGCGACAGGGGGCCGAGGGGCTACACCTTC; CDR3: CASSRDRGPRGYTF
V: TRBV12-3/TRBV12-4; J: TRBJ2-3; D: NA; size: many; DNA: TGTGCCAGCAGGAGGAAGTTGCGAGATACGCAGTATTTT; CDR3: CASRRKLRDTQYF
V: TRBV7-9; J: TRBJ2-2; D: NA; size: NA; DNA: TGTGCCAGCAGCTTGCGGGAGCTGTTTTTT; CDR3: CASSLRELFF
V: TRBV7-8; J: TRBJ1-1; D: TRBD1; size: few; DNA: TGTGCCAGCGGTCGACAGGGGGCGGGACTGGGCACTGAAGCTTTCTTT; CDR3: CASGRQGAGLGTEAFF
V: TRBV7-8; J: TRBJ2-7; D: TRBD2; size: many; DNA: TGTGCCAGCAGCATAACTAGCGACTCCTACGAGCAGTACTTC; CDR3: CASSITSDSYEQYF
V: TRBV18; J: TRBJ2-7; D: NA; size: many; DNA: TGTGCCAGCTCCCCTCAATACCCCGACTACGAGCAGTACTTC; CDR3: CASSPQYPDYEQYF
V: TRBV19; J: TRBJ2-3; D: NA; size: many; DNA: TGTGCCAGTAGTTCGGGAACCGGGAACACAGATACGCAGTATTTT; CDR3: CASSSGTGNTDTQYF